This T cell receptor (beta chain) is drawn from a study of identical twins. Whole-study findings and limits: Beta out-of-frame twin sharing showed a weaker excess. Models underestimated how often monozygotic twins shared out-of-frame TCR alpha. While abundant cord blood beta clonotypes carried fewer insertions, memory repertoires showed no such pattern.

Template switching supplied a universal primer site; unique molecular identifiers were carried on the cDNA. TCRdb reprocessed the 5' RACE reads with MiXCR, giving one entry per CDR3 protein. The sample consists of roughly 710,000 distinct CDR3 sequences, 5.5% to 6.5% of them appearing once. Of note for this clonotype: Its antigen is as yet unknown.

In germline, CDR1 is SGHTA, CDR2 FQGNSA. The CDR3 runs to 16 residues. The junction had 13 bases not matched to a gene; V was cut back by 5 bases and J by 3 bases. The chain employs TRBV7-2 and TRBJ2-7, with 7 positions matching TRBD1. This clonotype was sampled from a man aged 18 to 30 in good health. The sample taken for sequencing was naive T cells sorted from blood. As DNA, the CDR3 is TGTGCCAGCAGCCCAGCGGCAGGGACAGCGATCTACGAGCAGTACTTC. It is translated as CASSPAAGTAIYEQYF.